This TCR beta chain was sequenced in a study of T cells in Graves' hyperthyroidism and ophthalmopathy. Regarding the study as a whole: Ophthalmopathy and stable hyperthyroidism were separated by a 13 V-J model.

This clonotype was detected a few times. The antigen is unknown. V was cut by 4 bases and J by 8 bases, with 14 bases left in between. Germline V CDR1 and CDR2: MNHEY, SVGAGI. The CDR3 has 13 residues. What was amplified from RNA transcripts were TCR beta CDR3 regions. First-round RT-PCR targeting the TCR CDR3 was performed with the HTBI primer set. TCRdb reprocessed the multiplex PCR reads with MiXCR, giving one entry per CDR3 protein. The sample holds about 250,000 distinct CDR3 sequences; roughly 22% are singletons and the top ten take roughly 40%. Clinical symptoms, serum thyroxine and TRAb, thyroid ultrasound and orbital computed tomography together formed the diagnostic basis. Fresh peripheral blood, 10 ml, was the source of the PBMCs.

V usage is TRBV6-5 and J usage is TRBJ1-2, with a possible D match to TRBD1 (6 bases). The sample comprised blood. The sequence derives from a woman aged 40 to 55 with Graves' ophthalmopathy. Here the CDR3 DNA reads TGTGCCAGCAGTTCATCACAGGGTTGGGGCTACACCTTC. The encoded protein is CASSSSQGWGYTF.